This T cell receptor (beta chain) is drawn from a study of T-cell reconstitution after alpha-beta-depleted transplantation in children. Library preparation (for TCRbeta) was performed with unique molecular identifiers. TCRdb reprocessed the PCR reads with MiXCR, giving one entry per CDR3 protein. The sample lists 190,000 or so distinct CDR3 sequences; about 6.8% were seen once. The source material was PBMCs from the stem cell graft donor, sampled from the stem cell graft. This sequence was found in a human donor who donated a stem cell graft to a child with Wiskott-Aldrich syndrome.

The chain's CDR3 is CASSYRGQGYEQYF. The CDR3 nucleotides are TGTGCCAGCAGTTATAGGGGACAGGGCTACGAGCAGTACTTC. The gene calls are TRBV6-5 and TRBJ2-7; TRBD1 agrees at 9 bases. The CDR3 is 14 amino acids. Trimming took 3 bases from V and 3 from J; bases not matched to a gene: 3. The germline gives CDR1 MNHEY, CDR2 SVGAGI.